The T cell receptor (beta chain) described here comes from a study of OX40 agonist ivuxolimab in advanced cancers. The wider study: Those treated in dose escalation had hepatocellular carcinoma, melanoma, renal cell cancer or head and neck cancer. General study findings and limits: Certain nonresponding patients likewise had low normalized T-cell clonal expansion.

CDR3 length: 14 residues. CDR1 is SGHAT and CDR2 is FQNNGV in the germline V gene. Sequencing used immunoSEQ multiplex PCR; TCRdb keeps in-frame clones, though not all of them. The data hold 55,000 to 70,000 clones, with roughly 85% observed a single time. Concerning this clone itself: Its specificity is unknown.

The TCR was taken from an adult with an advanced solid tumor such as melanoma, head and neck, liver or kidney cancer. The source material was CD4+ or CD8+ T cells sorted from blood, sampled in a trial of the OX40 agonist ivuxolimab. The chain couples TRBV11-2 to TRBJ2-5; D ambiguous. The last part of the DNA fits TRBJ2-7 better; the J call may be wrong. The CDR3 nucleotides read TGTGCCAGCAGCTTAGTGAGGACGGAGTACGAGCAGTACTTC. This encodes CASSLVRTEYEQYF.